These T cell receptor beta chains were read from a single sample in a study of shared clonotypes between healthy human individuals. TCRdb keeps only in-frame clones here, not all; method: immunoSEQ multiplex PCR. The profile shows 2 million to 2.5 million clones, more than 85% of them singletons. Sequences were obtained from naive CD4+ T cells from PBMCs. The receptors derive from a man younger than 35 in good health. Some clones in this sample may be carry-over from other donors' samples. Each CDR3 is given with its conserved first and last residue. The D gene is left open where the match is weak. Some rows have no size entry. The others give once, few or many, or a class for an expanded clone.

>TRBV28|NA|TRBJ2-7|14|NA
TGTGCCAGCAGTTTTTCCGAGGGAGCCTACGAGCAGTACTTC
CASSFSEGAYEQYF
>TRBV28|NA|TRBJ2-2|14|NA
TGTGCCATCGGGAGACTAGCGAACACCGGGGAGCTGTTTTTT
CAIGRLANTGELFF
>TRBV6-1|NA|TRBJ1-3|13|NA
TGTGCCAGCATAAAGAGGGGAGGCAACACCATATATTTT
CASIKRGGNTIYF
>TRBV6-5|TRBD2|TRBJ2-5|13|NA
TGTGCCACTTTTTCCGGGGGGCAAGAGACCCAGTACTTC
CATFSGGQETQYF
>TRBV7-9|TRBD1|TRBJ2-2|13|NA
TGTGCCAGCAGCGCACAGGGGGCCGGGGAGCTGTTTTTT
CASSAQGAGELFF
>TRBV28|NA|TRBJ1-1|10|NA
TGTGCCAGCATCGGCACTGAAGCTTTCTTT
CASIGTEAFF
>TRBV7-9|TRBD1|TRBJ1-1|15|few
TGTGCCAGCAGCCCACGACAGGGTTTGAACACTGAAGCTTTCTTT
CASSPRQGLNTEAFF
>TRBV7-3|NA|TRBJ2-3|15|NA
TGTGCCAGCAGCGGCCTCGGGGGAGGCACAGATACGCAGTATTTT
CASSGLGGGTDTQYF
>TRBV4-3|TRBD1|TRBJ1-4|15|NA
TGCGCCAGCAGCCAAGGGGACAGGGGGAGTGAAAAACTGTTTTTT
CASSQGDRGSEKLFF
>TRBV5-4|TRBD2|TRBJ2-7|13|NA
TGTGCCAGCAGGATGACGGGGGGAAACGAGCAGTACTTC
CASRMTGGNEQYF
>TRBV5-1|NA|TRBJ1-2|14|NA
TGCGCCAGCAGCTTGGAGGGCCCAAACTATGGCTACACCTTC
CASSLEGPNYGYTF
>TRBV6-1|NA|TRBJ2-2|17|NA
TGTGCCAGCAGTGAAGTTCCGGCTTTACGGAACACCGGGGAGCTGTTTTTT
CASSEVPALRNTGELFF
>TRBV5-1|NA|TRBJ2-7|15|NA
TGCGCCAGCAGCTTAATGAGGGCCCCCTCCTACGAGCAGTACTTC
CASSLMRAPSYEQYF
>TRBV2|NA|TRBJ1-5|15|few
TGTGCCAGCAGTGGGACGGCTCTTAGCAATCAGCCCCAGCATTTT
CASSGTALSNQPQHF
>TRBV7-3|NA|TRBJ1-2|13|NA
TGTGCCAGCAGTCCCCTAGGGAACTATGGCTACACCTTC
CASSPLGNYGYTF
>TRBV29-1|NA|TRBJ1-1|13|NA
TGCAGCGTTTTTAATGGCAGGAACACTGAAGCTTTCTTT
CSVFNGRNTEAFF
>TRBV28|NA|TRBJ2-5|14|NA
TGTGCCAGCAAGGTTAGGTCCCCGCGGGAGACCCAGTACTTC
CASKVRSPRETQYF
>TRBV5-4|NA|TRBJ2-7|16|once
TGTGCCAGCAGCTTGTCTAGCAGGACTCTTTCCTACGAGCAGTACTTC
CASSLSSRTLSYEQYF
>TRBV28|NA|TRBJ2-5|15|NA
TGTGCCAGCAGGGAGCTAGCGAGGGGGCAAGAGACCCAGTACTTC
CASRELARGQETQYF
>TRBV12-1|NA|TRBJ2-7|16|NA
TGTGCCAGCAGCTGGTATGGACAGCTCCCGAACCACGAGCAGTACTTC
CASSWYGQLPNHEQYF
>TRBV27|TRBD1|TRBJ2-1|16|NA
TGTGCCAGCAGTTTCTTGGGGGACAGGGGATACAATGAGCAGTTCTTC
CASSFLGDRGYNEQFF
>TRBV18|TRBD2|TRBJ2-1|16|NA
TGTGCCAGCTCACCACGTAATAGCGGGAGTTTTAATGAGCAGTTCTTC
CASSPRNSGSFNEQFF
>TRBV15|NA|TRBJ2-7|19|NA
TGTGCCACCAGCAGCTACTTTCATAGGGGGGAGCTTAGCTCCTACGAGCAGTACTTC
CATSSYFHRGELSSYEQYF
>TRBV7-2|NA|TRBJ2-4|15|NA
TGTGCCAGCAGCCAAACAGATACAGCCAAAAACATTCAGTACTTC
CASSQTDTAKNIQYF
>TRBV5-1|NA|TRBJ2-7|11|once
TGCGCCAGCAGCTTGGAGGGCCCGCAGTACTTC
CASSLEGPQYF
>TRBV7-3|TRBD1|TRBJ2-1|14|NA
TGTGCCAGCAGCTCGGACAGGTCCTACAATGAGCAGTTCTTC
CASSSDRSYNEQFF
>TRBV4-1|NA|TRBJ1-4|17|NA
TGCGCCAGCAGCCCGCGTGGGGCAGGGGACCGCAATGAAAAACTGTTTTTT
CASSPRGAGDRNEKLFF
>TRBV6-5|NA|TRBJ2-1|15|NA
TGTGCCAGCAGTTACGTTGTAGGCCAGAACAATGAGCAGTTCTTC
CASSYVVGQNNEQFF
>TRBV5-5|NA|TRBJ2-1|15|once
TGTGCCAGCAGCTCCGGGTTGGGGCGATACAATGAGCAGTTCTTC
CASSSGLGRYNEQFF
>TRBV5-1|NA|TRBJ2-5|14|NA
TGCGCCAGCAGCTTGTCCCAGGCTGCTGAGACCCAGTACTTC
CASSLSQAAETQYF
>TRBV28|NA|TRBJ2-7|16|NA
TGTGCCAGCAGTTTAAGGGGGGCAGGGGACTCCTACGAGCAGTACTTC
CASSLRGAGDSYEQYF
>TRBV19|NA|TRBJ1-2|15|NA
TGTGCCAGTAGTATGGTCGGACAAGGCGACTATGGCTACACCTTC
CASSMVGQGDYGYTF
>TRBV5-1|NA|TRBJ1-1|13|NA
TGCGCCAGCAGCCAAACGGGGGGCACTGAAGCTTTCTTT
CASSQTGGTEAFF
>TRBV6-5|NA|TRBJ1-3|15|NA
TGTGCCAGCAGTAGCCGGGACGGGAGTTGGACCACCATATATTTT
CASSSRDGSWTTIYF
>TRBV9|NA|TRBJ2-1|13|NA
TGTGCCAGCAGCGTAGAAGGGGTGAATGAGCAGTTCTTC
CASSVEGVNEQFF
>TRBV29-1|NA|TRBJ2-5|13|NA
TGCAGCGTTGAGGGTTGGGGGTTAGAGACCCAGTACTTC
CSVEGWGLETQYF
>TRBV6-5|NA|TRBJ2-3|16|once
TGTGCCAGCAGTTACTCGACCCCCCGTGTGTCAGATACGCAGTATTTT
CASSYSTPRVSDTQYF
>TRBV7-8|NA|TRBJ2-5|15|NA
TGTGCCAGCAGCTTATATGGGCGGGTGCAAGAGACCCAGTACTTC
CASSLYGRVQETQYF
>TRBV2|NA|TRBJ2-1|13|NA
TGTGCCGGGGTAAGGGGGGGCAACAATGAGCAGTTCTTC
CAGVRGGNNEQFF
>TRBV6-5|NA|TRBJ1-2|11|NA
TGTGCCAGCAGTTACCTTGGGGGCTACACCTTC
CASSYLGGYTF
>TRBV9|NA|TRBJ2-4|16|NA
TGTGCCAGCAGCGTAGATGGTGCGGGACGGGGGAACATTCAGTACTTC
CASSVDGAGRGNIQYF
>TRBV30|NA|TRBJ1-1|12|NA
TGTGCCTGGAGTGATTGGGGTACTGAAGCTTTCTTT
CAWSDWGTEAFF
>TRBV7-9|TRBD1|TRBJ1-2|13|once
TGTGCCAGCAGCTTAGAGGGGGCTTATGGCTACACCTTC
CASSLEGAYGYTF
>TRBV6-1|NA|TRBJ1-2|14|NA
TGTGCCAGCAGTGAAGCGTTCAGAGGGATCGGCTACACCTTC
CASSEAFRGIGYTF
>TRBV2|NA|TRBJ1-5|13|NA
TGTGCCAGCAGTGGTCATGAGAATCAGCCCCAGCATTTT
CASSGHENQPQHF
>TRBV6-5|TRBD1|TRBJ1-2|14|NA
TGTGCCAGCAGTTACGATCGACAGGGCTATGGCTACACCTTC
CASSYDRQGYGYTF
>TRBV5-1|NA|TRBJ2-3|15|once
TGCGCCAGCAGCATCTCAGGAAGAAACACAGATACGCAGTATTTT
CASSISGRNTDTQYF
>TRBV27|NA|TRBJ1-4|15|NA
TGTGCCAGCAGTCAGCTGACAGCTCCGAATGAAAAACTGTTTTTT
CASSQLTAPNEKLFF
>TRBV18|NA|TRBJ1-1|14|few
TGTGCCAGCTCACCAGCGGGAAAGAACACTGAAGCTTTCTTT
CASSPAGKNTEAFF
>TRBV7-3|TRBD2|TRBJ2-3|17|NA
TGTGCCAGCAGCCTGACCGGACTAGCGGGAGGCACAGATACGCAGTATTTT
CASSLTGLAGGTDTQYF
>TRBV7-9|TRBD2|TRBJ2-1|15|NA
TGTGCCAGCAGCTTAAAGGGACTAGTATTGCATGAGCAGTTCTTC
CASSLKGLVLHEQFF
>TRBV6-5|TRBD1|TRBJ1-2|15|NA
TGTGCCAGCAGTTACGACAGGGGGTTGAACTATGGCTACACCTTC
CASSYDRGLNYGYTF